The rows below give T cell receptor beta chains drawn from one sample of a study of regulatory T cells in long-lasting Graves disease. MiXCR, applied by TCRdb to the multiplex PCR reads, yields one record per CDR3 protein. The sample has over 500,000 distinct CDR3 sequences; around 15% are singletons. The same sample was also used in a study of T cells in Graves' hyperthyroidism and ophthalmopathy.

This sample comprised peripheral blood mononuclear cells (PBMCs), obtained at new diagnosis, from a patient treated with antithyroid drugs. The origin of the receptors is a woman in her 30s with Graves disease. Both conserved end residues are part of each CDR3. D genes are given only for firm matches. Not every row has a clone size; where given, it reads once, few, many or a size class.

V	size	D	J	CDR3	DNA
TRBV28	NA	NA	TRBJ1-2	CASSAPADNSYTF	TGTGCCAGCAGTGCCCCGGCGGACAATAGCTACACCTTC
TRBV4-1	NA	NA	TRBJ1-3	CASSQVDGEGNTIYF	TGCGCCAGCAGCCAAGTTGACGGGGAGGGAAACACCATATATTTT
TRBV28	many	TRBD2	TRBJ2-7	CASGPGLAAYEQYF	TGTGCCAGCGGACCGGGACTAGCGGCCTACGAGCAGTACTTC
TRBV5-1	NA	TRBD1	TRBJ2-7	CATRTGGTDEQYF	TGCGCCACGAGGACAGGGGGCACGGACGAGCAGTACTTC
TRBV20-1	few	NA	TRBJ2-1	CSLPGRTEQFF	TGCAGTCTCCCTGGGCGTACTGAGCAGTTCTTC
TRBV3-1	NA	NA	TRBJ2-3	CASRPRGSGTDTQYF	TGTGCCAGCAGGCCCCGTGGATCGGGCACAGATACGCAGTATTTT
TRBV5-1	NA	NA	TRBJ2-2	CASSLAYRAAGELFF	TGCGCCAGCAGCTTGGCTTACAGGGCCGCCGGGGAGCTGTTTTTT
TRBV28	few	TRBD2	TRBJ2-1	CASSSGGIKAYNEQFF	TGTGCCAGCAGTTCCGGGGGGATTAAAGCCTACAATGAGCAGTTCTTC
TRBV15	few	NA	TRBJ1-2	CATSRDGIGANYGYTF	TGTGCCACCAGCAGAGATGGTATCGGGGCCAACTATGGCTACACCTTC
TRBV28	NA	NA	TRBJ2-1	CASRPIPALEQFF	TGTGCCAGCAGACCGATACCGGCCCTTGAGCAGTTCTTC
TRBV7-8	many	NA	TRBJ1-2	CASSPGPGGGYTF	TGTGCCAGCAGCCCGGGTCCCGGCGGTGGCTACACCTTC
TRBV5-6	NA	TRBD2	TRBJ2-5	CASSLVTSGSMKTQYF	TGTGCCAGCAGCTTGGTGACTAGCGGGAGCATGAAGACCCAGTACTTC
TRBV5-1	NA	TRBD2	TRBJ2-1	CASSSTGTSADEQFF	TGCGCCAGCAGCTCGACCGGGACTAGCGCGGATGAGCAGTTCTTC
TRBV11-2	many	TRBD2	TRBJ2-5	CASSLVPLAGVGETQYF	TGTGCCAGCAGCTTAGTTCCACTAGCGGGAGTCGGAGAGACCCAGTACTTC
TRBV30	few	TRBD2	TRBJ2-7	CAWSLDPSGIGEQYF	TGTGCCTGGAGTCTGGACCCTAGCGGGATCGGCGAGCAGTACTTC
TRBV28	NA	NA	TRBJ1-2	CASSLSEGLGYTF	TGTGCCAGCAGTTTATCCGAGGGACTCGGCTACACCTTC
TRBV19	few	TRBD1	TRBJ2-1	CASSRGTGNNEQFF	TGTGCCAGTTCTCGTGGGACAGGGAACAATGAGCAGTTCTTC
TRBV7-6	NA	TRBD2	TRBJ2-3	CASSSELANTDTQYF	TGTGCCAGCAGCTCCGAACTAGCGAACACAGATACGCAGTATTTT
TRBV30	many	NA	TRBJ1-1	CAWSTDRGTEAFF	TGTGCCTGGAGTACCGACAGAGGCACTGAAGCTTTCTTT
TRBV2	many	NA	TRBJ2-6	CASSEDSGANVLTF	TGTGCCAGCAGTGAGGACTCTGGGGCCAACGTCCTGACTTTC
TRBV9	NA	NA	TRBJ2-1	CASSGNIGDERFF	TGTGCCAGCAGCGGGAACATCGGGGATGAGCGGTTCTTC
TRBV28	many	NA	TRBJ2-1	CASIGGNSNEQFF	TGTGCCAGCATTGGGGGAAATAGCAATGAGCAGTTCTTC
TRBV6-1	NA	NA	TRBJ2-7	CASSGLASSYEQYF	TGTGCCAGCAGTGGGCTAGCAAGCTCCTACGAGCAGTACTTC
TRBV13	NA	TRBD2	TRBJ2-1	CASSRTGLAGGRFRFVEQFF	TGTGCCAGCAGCCGAACCGGACTAGCGGGAGGTCGGTTTCGTTTCGTCGAGCAGTTCTTC
TRBV7-8	NA	NA	TRBJ1-3	CASSATGGNTIYF	TGTGCCAGCAGCGCCACAGGAGGAAACACCATATATTTT
TRBV7-2	NA	NA	TRBJ1-6	CASSLDSQVNSPLHF	TGTGCCAGCAGCTTAGATAGCCAGGTTAATTCACCCCTCCACTTT
TRBV24-1	few	NA	TRBJ2-1	CATSDRDSIRGFSF	TGTGCCACCAGTGATCGGGACAGTATTCGGGGGTTCTCCTTC
TRBV3-1	many	NA	TRBJ1-2	CASSQQEVGGYTF	TGTGCCAGCAGCCAACAGGAAGTAGGTGGCTACACCTTC
TRBV7-2	few	NA	TRBJ2-1	CASSLVYTNNEQFF	TGTGCCAGCAGCTTAGTCTACACGAACAATGAGCAGTTCTTC
TRBV28	few	TRBD2	TRBJ2-1	CASRGGSTYNEQFF	TGTGCCAGCCGGGGGGGGAGTACCTACAATGAGCAGTTCTTC
TRBV11-1	many	NA	TRBJ2-7	CASSLARGDSYEQYF	TGTGCCAGCAGCTTAGCGCGAGGGGACTCCTACGAGCAGTACTTC
TRBV12-3/TRBV12-4	many	NA	TRBJ1-1	CASSSSVRTEAFF	TGTGCCAGCAGTTCTTCAGTGAGGACTGAAGCTTTCTTT
TRBV5-1	NA	NA	TRBJ1-3	CASSLGSTGLSGNTIYF	TGCGCCAGCAGCTTGGGATCGACGGGGCTCTCTGGAAACACCATATATTTT
TRBV6-1	many	NA	TRBJ2-1	CASSLLSGRSYNEQFF	TGTGCCAGCAGTCTTCTGAGCGGACGCTCCTACAATGAGCAGTTCTTC
TRBV2	many	NA	TRBJ2-7	CASKARGGYEQYF	TGTGCCAGCAAGGCAAGGGGAGGTTACGAGCAGTACTTC